The clone carrying this T cell receptor (beta chain) was seen many times. Its antigen is currently unknown. The cDNA was generated through 5'RACE incorporating 10-nucleotide random UMIs. In every sequencing run, more than 170 million TCR-beta sequences were generated from 15-18 subjects. TCRdb ran MiXCR on the 5' RACE reads and lists one entry per CDR3 protein. The sample yields around 25,000 distinct CDR3 sequences, 10% to 15% seen once. The data belong to a study of neurological immune-mediated disorders. CDR1 and CDR2 from the germline V gene are MNHEY and SVGAGI. CDR3 length: 16 amino acids. V lost 1 base and J 3 bases, leaving 12 bases between the germline ends. Study-level results: HTLV-1-associated myelopathy displayed the greatest TCR clonal expansion, and multiple sclerosis exhibited the smallest, lower than that of healthy controls.

This chain joins TRBV6-5 and TRBJ2-2; D not resolved. Material for sequencing was PBMCs. This clonotype was obtained from a woman aged 60 to 75 with HTLV-1-associated myelopathy (HAM/TSP). The CDR3 DNA follows: TGTGCCAGCAGTTACTTGGGTCAGCCCGACACCGGGGAGCTGTTTTTT. Its translation is CASSYLGQPDTGELFF.